One and the same sample provided the 25 T cell receptor beta chains below, sequenced in a study of beta chain features in type 1 diabetes. As every portion of the isolated RNA was reverse transcribed, the sequencing read expressed TCRB transcripts. Using immunoSEQ multiplex PCR, the repertoire was profiled, and TCRdb retains in-frame clones only, with some absent. Of fewer than 250,000 clones in the sample, roughly 14% were seen once. The sequenced material came from naive CD4+ T cells from blood. The receptors were sampled from a woman between 40 and 50 years old in good health.

This clone was seen a handful of times. The V gene is TRBV7-2, the J gene TRBJ2-3; TRBD2 agrees at 7 bases. The junction had 10 bases not matched to a gene; V was cut back by 3 bases and J by 10 bases. The CDR3 length is 14 residues. Germline CDR1 and CDR2: SGHTA and FQGNSA. DNA of the CDR3: TGTGCCAGCAGCTTCGGACTAGGGTCTCTAGCGCAGTATTTT. Protein sequence: CASSFGLGSLAQYF.

The chain combines TRBV5-1 with TRBJ2-5, with no clear D. The CDR3 has 15 residues. The V end lost 4 bases, the J end lost 2 bases, and 15 bases lay between the germline ends. Germline V gives CDR1 SGHRS, CDR2 YFSETQ. CDR3: CASSIPAASQETQYF. The CDR3 bases are TGCGCCAGCAGCATCCCGGCGGCATCTCAAGAGACCCAGTACTTC.

This clone was counted only a few times. The chain links TRBV9 to TRBJ2-2; the D gene is possibly TRBD1 (6 bases). Germline CDR1 and CDR2: SGDLS and YYNGEE. Trimming took off 5 bases at V and 7 bases at J, with 15 bases between the two ends. This CDR3 region has 14 residues. CDR3 DNA: TGTGCCAGCAGGGAGCAGGGGCAGTTCGGGGAGCTGTTTTTT. This gives the protein CASREQGQFGELFF.

The V gene is TRBV7-9, the J gene TRBJ2-5; 8 nucleotides agree with TRBD1. Trimming cost V 5 bases and J 5 bases; bases outside gene matches: 13. This CDR3 region has 16 residues. Per germline, CDR1 SEHNR and CDR2 FQNEAQ (reference sequence). The chain's CDR3 is CASSPRSRTGKETQYF. As DNA, the CDR3 is TGTGCCAGCAGCCCCAGGAGTAGGACAGGGAAGGAGACCCAGTACTTC.

This clone was detected a few times. The V call is TRBV7-9, the J call TRBJ1-1, with TRBD1 matching 9 bases. This CDR3 is built from 14 residues. Germline V gene sequence: CDR1 SEHNR, CDR2 FQNEAQ (reference sequence). V was clipped by 6 bases and J by 6 bases; unmatched bases: 8. The CDR3 is CASSWGTGSSEAFF. The CDR3 nucleotides read TGTGCCAGCAGTTGGGGGACAGGGTCCTCTGAAGCTTTCTTT.

V is TRBV5-4 and J is TRBJ2-3; D is perhaps TRBD2 (5 bases). The CDR3 runs to 14 residues. V lost 0 bases and J 2 bases, leaving 7 bases between the germline ends. Germline loops: CDR1 SGHNT, CDR2 YYREEE (reference sequence). Here the CDR3 reads CASSLGTYTDTQYF. CDR3 DNA sequence: TGTGCCAGCAGCTTGGGGACTTACACAGATACGCAGTATTTT.

The rearrangement links TRBV2 to TRBJ2-7; possible D gene TRBD1, 5 bases. The germline V and J ends were trimmed by 7 bases and 5 bases, with 18 bases remaining between them. The CDR3 spans 14 residues. Germline CDR1 reads SNHLY; CDR2 reads FYNNEI. CDR3 nucleotide sequence: TGTGCCAGCACGAACGGGCAGGGCGTCGACGAGCAGTACTTC. Its translation is CASTNGQGVDEQYF.

The genes are TRBV2 and TRBJ2-5, with a weak D call TRBD2 (6 bases). The CDR3 runs to 15 residues. CDR1 and CDR2 (germline): SNHLY, FYNNEI. V was clipped by 7 bases and J by 4 bases, with 19 bases between them. CDR3 DNA: TGTGCCAGCACCAGCGGAGGGACTGGCCGAGAGACCCAGTACTTC. It encodes CASTSGGTGRETQYF.

The chain is built from TRBV18 and TRBJ1-3; D is ambiguous. Germline loops: CDR1 KGHSH, CDR2 LQKENI. The CDR3 runs to 18 residues. With 2 bases removed from V and 0 bases from J, the gap between germline ends came to 17 bases. This chain's CDR3 is CASSPVSSGSGSGNTIYF. The CDR3 nucleotides are TGTGCCAGCTCACCAGTAAGCAGCGGTAGCGGCTCTGGAAACACCATATATTTT.

The V and J genes are TRBV4-1 and TRBJ2-5, with 7 positions matching TRBD2. The CDR3 covers 15 residues. After removal of 0 bases from V and 3 bases from J, the junction contained 4 bases not matched to a gene. Germline V gene sequence: CDR1 MGHRA, CDR2 YSYEKL. The DNA for the CDR3 is TGCGCCAGCAGCCAAGATGGAACTAGCGAAGAGACCCAGTACTTC. This sequence encodes CASSQDGTSEETQYF.

In DNA, the CDR3 is TGTGCCAGCTCACCCCAGAGAGGCGATGAAAAACTGTTTTTT. Translation: CASSPQRGDEKLFF. The chain is built from TRBV18 and TRBJ1-4; no definite D call. This CDR3 is 14 amino acids long. Trimming shortened V by 3 bases and J by 6 bases, and 11 bases separated the two germline ends. Germline V lookup: CDR1 KGHSH, CDR2 LQKENI.

V usage is TRBV29-1 and J usage is TRBJ2-5; tentatively, D is TRBD2 (5 bases). Germline CDR1 SQVTM, CDR2 ANQGSEA. The CDR3 has 12 amino acids. V lost 6 bases and J lost 5, with 13 bases in between. The CDR3 region is CSVIEGGETQYF. CDR3 sequence (DNA): TGCAGCGTCATAGAGGGTGGCGAGACCCAGTACTTC.

Written as DNA, the CDR3 is TGTGCCAGCAGCTTGTCGGACAGCCGCTATGGCTACACCTTC. Protein sequence: CASSLSDSRYGYTF. This sequence joins TRBV11-2 and TRBJ1-2; possible D gene TRBD1, 6 bases. Germline V gene data show CDR1 as SGHAT and CDR2 as FQNNGV. The CDR3 is 14 amino acids. Between the trimmed V and J ends, which lost 3 bases and 4 bases, there was a span of 12 bases.

The chain combines TRBV10-3 with TRBJ1-5; D not certain. The CDR3 contains 12 residues. Per germline, CDR1 ENHRY and CDR2 SYGVKD. CDR3 protein: CREGSNNQPQHF. CDR3 sequence (DNA): TGTCGGGAGGGATCGAACAATCAGCCCCAGCATTTT.

This clone was recorded a few times. The chain couples TRBV6-1 to TRBJ2-7; D is ambiguous. V lost 7 bases and J 5 bases, leaving 12 bases between the germline ends. The CDR3 spans 12 residues. CDR1 is MNHNS, CDR2 SASEGT, per germline. CDR3 coding DNA: TGTGCCAGCAATCGAGGAGTCCACGAGCAGTACTTC. This codes for CASNRGVHEQYF.

The rearrangement joins TRBV7-9 to TRBJ1-1; perhaps TRBD1 as D (5 bases). Trimming shortened V by 1 base and J by 7 bases, and 7 bases separated the two germline ends. This CDR3 comprises 12 residues. Germline assignment: CDR1 SEHNR and CDR2 FQNEAQ (reference sequence). The CDR3 reads CASSLDRLEAFF. CDR3 DNA sequence: TGTGCCAGCAGCTTAGACAGGCTTGAAGCTTTCTTT.

The chain joins TRBV18 to TRBJ2-3; D gene unclear. The germline CDR1 and CDR2 sequences are KGHSH and LQKENI. The CDR3 consists of 18 residues. V was shortened by 4 bases and J by 0 bases, with 20 bases between the two germline ends. CDR3 amino acids: CASSRSANVIASTDTQYF. The CDR3 bases are TGTGCCAGCTCACGATCAGCGAATGTGATTGCTAGCACAGATACGCAGTATTTT.

There are a few counts of this clone. The chain couples TRBV7-2 to TRBJ2-7; 8 bases are shared with TRBD2. CDR3 size: 15 residues. Trimming removed 6 bases from V and 6 bases from J; junction bases left unmatched: 13. From germline, CDR1 is SGHTA and CDR2 FQGNSA. The CDR3 nucleotides read TGTGCCAGCAGACCGCTAAGCGGGGGTGGGGGCGAGCAGTACTTC. It translates to CASRPLSGGGGEQYF.

A few counts support this clone. This chain links TRBV5-6 with TRBJ1-2; tentatively, D is TRBD1 (6 bases). Trimming shortened V by 5 bases and J by 2 bases, and 16 bases separated the two germline ends. Per germline, CDR1 SGHDT and CDR2 YYEEEE. The CDR3 sequence is 15 residues long. In nucleotides, the CDR3 is TGTGCCAGCAGAGAACAGGGAGAGGGAAACTATGGCTACACCTTC. It yields the protein CASREQGEGNYGYTF.

There are a few counts of this clone. The sample has other DNA sequences that encode this CDR3 too. The genes are TRBV18 and TRBJ2-1; TRBD1 matches at 11 bases. V was clipped by 3 bases and J by 6 bases; unmatched bases: 1. The CDR3 spans 14 residues. The germline V gene has CDR1 KGHSH and CDR2 LQKENI. The CDR3 here is CASSPGTGGNEQFF. CDR3 sequence (DNA): TGTGCCAGCTCACCTGGGACAGGGGGCAATGAGCAGTTCTTC.

In its sample, this clone was seen a few times. As DNA, the CDR3 is TGTGCCAGCACAACCACTCGGACAGGGTCGGTCACCGGGGAGCTGTTTTTT. This encodes CASTTTRTGSVTGELFF. The J gene is TRBJ2-2, the V gene TRBV11-2, with 8 bases fitting TRBD1. CDR3 size: 17 residues. V lost 7 bases, J lost 4 bases, and 14 bases stayed unmatched. The germline gives CDR1 SGHAT, CDR2 FQNNGV.

This chain uses TRBV27 with TRBJ2-1; TRBD2 is a possible D gene (6 bases). CDR1 MNHEY and CDR2 SMNVEV come from the germline V gene (reference sequence). The CDR3 extends over 14 amino acids. The germline V and J ends were trimmed by 10 bases and 1 base, with 14 bases remaining between them. CDR3: CATMGGSSYNEQFF. Here the CDR3 DNA reads TGTGCCACCATGGGGGGTTCTTCCTACAATGAGCAGTTCTTC.

V usage is TRBV5-1 and J usage is TRBJ1-5; D possibly corresponds to TRBD1 (6 bases). With 1 base removed from V and 5 bases from J, the gap between germline ends came to 10 bases. CDR1 SGHRS and CDR2 YFSETQ come from the germline V gene. CDR3 length: 14 residues. The CDR3 spells CASSLTGFDQPQHF. The CDR3 coding sequence is TGCGCCAGCAGCTTGACAGGGTTCGATCAGCCCCAGCATTTT.

This clone turned up a few times. The CDR3 region has the DNA TGTGCCAGTAGTCTCCAGCAGGGGGTAATTGCTGGGGCCAACGTCCTGACTTTC. This translates into CASSLQQGVIAGANVLTF. The V gene is TRBV19, the J gene TRBJ2-6, with 7 bases lining up with TRBD1. Losses at the gene ends were 5 bases for V and 2 bases for J; bases not matched to a gene: 12. Per germline, CDR1 LNHDA and CDR2 SQIVND (reference sequence). There are 18 residues in the CDR3.

This sequence joins TRBV23-1 and TRBJ2-2, with D hard to call. TRBV23-1 falls under the ORF class, with uncertain function. This CDR3 spans 17 amino acids. V was shortened by 6 bases and J by 6 bases, with 23 bases between the two germline ends. CDR3: CASSTYWSPRVAGELFF. CDR3 nucleotide sequence: TGCGCCAGCAGCACCTATTGGTCGCCCCGGGTCGCCGGGGAGCTGTTTTTT.